This TCR beta chain was sequenced in a study of T cell responses to AZD1222 COVID-19 vaccine. The study, taken as a whole, reports: Spike was spanned by vaccine-associated CD4 TCRs, which were dominant at 160-218 and 743-854. In a largely white British group with more females than males, clonal diversity was possibly underestimated. Among spike-specific TCRs, nearly half reportedly target unmutated variant regions.

The protocol was immunoSEQ multiplex PCR, while the TCRdb copy is restricted to in-frame clones and leaves out a portion. The sample carries around 120,000 clones, roughly 87% recorded once. For this clone: Its antigen remains unidentified.

The germline V gene has CDR1 SQVTM and CDR2 ANQGSEA. V was pared by 4 bases and J by 2 bases, with 8 bases of the junction left unmatched. The CDR3 covers 15 residues. The source material was peripheral blood, sampled on day 0 of AZD1222 vaccination. The V call is TRBV29-1, the J call TRBJ1-5, with TRBD1 identical over 7 bases. This sequence originates from an adult in good health. The CDR3 sequence is CSVALRGGGNQPQHF. For the CDR3, the DNA is TGCAGCGTTGCCCTTAGAGGGGGCGGCAATCAGCCCCAGCATTTT.